This entry features one T cell receptor (beta chain) sequence. Authors of the study amplified TCR beta CDR3 regions from RNA transcripts. The TCR CDR3 first-round RT-PCR relied on the HTBI primer set. TCRdb used MiXCR to reprocess the multiplex PCR reads, holding one entry per CDR3 protein. The profile shows around 350,000 distinct CDR3 sequences, 19% of them singletons. The data were taken from a study of T cells in Graves' hyperthyroidism and ophthalmopathy. Stable Graves' hyperthyroidism denoted no ophthalmopathy progression over 18 months. Exclusion followed for patients with uncontrolled infection, other autoimmune disease, pregnancy or lactation. Thyroid ultrasound, orbital computed tomography, clinical symptoms, and serum thyroxine and TRAb underpinned diagnoses. J lost 2 bases, V lost 6 bases, and 9 bases had no gene match. The germline V gene encodes CDR1 MDHEN and CDR2 SYDVKM. There are 16 residues in the CDR3.

V gene TRBV28 combines with J gene TRBJ2-5, with 10 bases lining up with TRBD2. Sequencing used blood. This TCR was recovered from a woman younger than 35 with Graves' hyperthyroidism. The DNA for the CDR3 is TGTGCCAGCAGCAGCCCTAGCGGGGGACCTCAAGAGACCCAGTACTTC. Protein sequence: CASSSPSGGPQETQYF.